Sequencing of this TCR beta chain was carried out in a study of technical replicates of blood from a few donors. The CDR3 is 16 amino acids. Germline CDR1 WNHNN, CDR2 SYGVQD (reference sequence). The J segment lost 3 bases and the V segment lost 2 bases, leaving 7 bases of the junction unmatched. TCRdb keeps only in-frame clones here, not all; method: immunoSEQ multiplex PCR. The repertoire holds more than 60,000 clones, with about 92% as singletons. Sequencing was carried out using T cells isolated from PBMCs. This receptor was taken from a human donor in good health. The V and J genes are TRBV10-1 and TRBJ1-1; 9 nucleotides align to TRBD1. DNA for the CDR3: TGCGCCAGCAGTGAGACAACAGGGGGCTCGGACACTGAAGCTTTCTTT. Its protein product is CASSETTGGSDTEAFF.